This entry concerns a single T cell receptor beta chain. This table comes from immunoSEQ multiplex PCR, and its TCRdb copy is limited to in-frame clones, with some not included. This table holds around 190,000 clones, 86% found once. The entry originates in a study of blood T cell repertoires in COVID-19. Study summary: There were acute and convalescent COVID-19 samples, and they came from the United States, Italy and Spain. Sample material is recorded as cDNA or gDNA derived from T cells, B-cell-depleted T cells, or PBMCs.

Germline loops: CDR1 SGDLS, CDR2 YYNGEE. V dropped 0 bases and J dropped 0; count of bases not matched to a gene: 14. CDR3 length: 19 residues. The sequence was collected from a man between 50 and 59 years old with active or convalescent COVID-19. Specimen: peripheral blood. The rearrangement uses TRBV9 and TRBJ1-1, with TRBD1 matching 7 bases. As DNA, the CDR3 is TGTGCCAGCAGCGTAGAGGCCGGGACAGCAAGTAAAATGAACACTGAAGCTTTCTTT. Residues: CASSVEAGTASKMNTEAFF.